These 15 T cell receptor beta chains came from one sample sequenced in a study of post-analysis software for immune sequencing data. Findings of the study overall: The five TRBV segments detected at higher frequency in patients than in controls included TRBV5-6, TRBV5-1 and TRBV20-1.

Presence of unique molecular identifiers characterized the TCR beta cDNA libraries. TCRdb called the PCR reads again in MiXCR, with one record for every CDR3 protein. The table records around 400,000 distinct CDR3 sequences, 30% to 45% of them present only once. These TCRs' antigens remain unknown. The sample taken for sequencing was blood. These receptors all stem from a girl between 10 and 17 years old with multiple sclerosis.

As for this clonotype: A much bigger clone sits one base away, suggesting this may be a read error. The rearrangement joins TRBV12-3 or TRBV12-4 to TRBJ2-7; D uncertain. The CDR3 totals 15 residues. Here the CDR3 reads CASSPRRSLSYGQYF. The CDR3, as DNA: TGTGCCAGCAGCCCGCGGCGGTCCCTCTCCTACGGGCAGTACTTC.

The V and J genes are TRBV7-6 and TRBJ2-2; 7 bases map to TRBD1. V lost 5 bases, J lost 2 bases, and 5 bases stayed unmatched. The CDR3 has 15 residues. Per germline, CDR1 SGHVS and CDR2 FNYEAQ. The CDR3 protein is CASSRNRGNTGELFF. CDR3 DNA sequence: TGTGCCAGCAGCCGCAACAGGGGTAACACCGGGGAGCTGTTTTTT.

V and J are TRBV20-1 and TRBJ2-6; D may correspond to TRBD1 or TRBD2 (5 bases each). The CDR3 is 18 amino acids. Trimming pared 2 bases from V and 0 bases from J, leaving 17 bases between. Germline CDR1 and CDR2: DFQATT and SNEGSKA (reference sequence). The CDR3 sequence is CSARSDGTYTSGANVLTF. In DNA form, the CDR3 reads TGCAGTGCTAGATCCGATGGGACGTACACCTCTGGGGCCAACGTCCTGACTTTC.

Concerning this clonotype: With a much larger clone just one base away, this may be a read error. The chain links TRBV5-1 to TRBJ2-5, with D perhaps TRBD1 (6 bases). CDR1 and CDR2 (germline): SGHRS, YFSETQ. The CDR3 has 16 amino acids. The CDR3 DNA follows: TGCGCCGGCAGCTTGGGACCTACAGGGAAACAAGAGACCCAGTACTTC. As protein: CAGSLGPTGKQETQYF.

This chain uses TRBV6-6 with TRBJ2-7; D perhaps matches TRBD1 (5 bases). Looked up from germline, CDR1 is MNHNY and CDR2 is SVGAGI (reference sequence). Trimming pared 5 bases from V and 0 bases from J, leaving 11 bases between. The CDR3 has 14 amino acids. CDR3 nucleotide sequence: TGTGCCAGCAGTAACAGGCTGAGCTCCTACGAGCAGTACTTC. As protein: CASSNRLSSYEQYF.

The V gene is TRBV7-2, the J gene TRBJ2-7, with TRBD2 matching 8 bases. Looked up from germline, CDR1 is SGHTA and CDR2 is FQGNSA. This CDR3 is built from 15 residues. The ends lost 4 bases at V and 3 bases at J; junction bases unmatched: 8. The CDR3: CASSSTGGSNYEQYF. The CDR3 nucleotides read TGTGCCAGCAGCTCAACGGGGGGGTCAAACTACGAGCAGTACTTC.

The J gene is TRBJ2-6, the V gene TRBV5-6; TRBD1 might be the D (5 bases). Germline values: CDR1 SGHDT, CDR2 YYEEEE. CDR3 length: 15 amino acids. Trimming removed 2 bases at V and 0 bases at J, with 6 bases between. The CDR3 nucleotides are TGTGCCAGCAGCTTAGGGGTCTCTGGGGCCAACGTCCTGACTTTC. It is translated as CASSLGVSGANVLTF.

Remarks on this clonotype: Possible read error: a much larger clone is one base away. This rearrangement joins TRBV6-6 to TRBJ2-7, with a weak D call TRBD2 (5 bases). Judging by the DNA end, TRBJ2-5 fits better; the J call may be wrong. This CDR3 spans 12 amino acids. Germline V CDR1 and CDR2: MNHNY, SVGAGI (reference sequence). For the CDR3, the DNA is TGTGCCAGCAGTTACGAGGGAGAGACCCAGTACTTC. Amino acids: CASSYEGETQYF.

This clonotype was observed once. The chain employs TRBV28 and TRBJ1-5; 8 nucleotides line up with TRBD1. The V segment lost 3 bases and the J segment 0 bases; nucleotides outside the gene matches: 10. The germline CDR1 and CDR2 sequences are MDHEN and SYDVKM. This CDR3 spans 18 amino acids. CDR3 coding DNA: TGTGCCAGCAGTTTTACGTACAGTGGGACAGGTAGCAATCAGCCCCAGCATTTT. Translated: CASSFTYSGTGSNQPQHF.

The chain employs TRBV7-2 and TRBJ1-5; D is undetermined. Germline CDR1 and CDR2: SGHTA and FQGNSA. CDR3 length equals 15 residues. The germline V and J ends were trimmed by 4 bases and 5 bases, with 15 bases remaining between them. The CDR3 DNA reads as TGTGCCAGCAGCTCCCAGTGGGGTCAGCATCAGCCCCAGCATTTT. Protein product: CASSSQWGQHQPQHF.

V and J are TRBV29-1 and TRBJ1-2; D gene ambiguous. The germline V and J ends were trimmed by 5 bases and 1 base, with 20 bases remaining between them. Per the germline V gene, CDR1 is SQVTM and CDR2 is ANQGSEA. The CDR3 loop spans 16 amino acids. The CDR3, as DNA: TGCAGCGTTACTAAGGGAACTGGTGGGATTAACTATGGCTACACCTTC. Translation: CSVTKGTGGINYGYTF.

This chain uses TRBV6-5 with TRBJ1-6; 8 bases align to TRBD1. V gave up 6 bases and J gave up 7 bases; unmatched junction bases: 11. CDR3 length: 16 residues. Germline CDR1 is MNHEY and CDR2 is SVGAGI. CDR3 bases: TGTGCCAGCAGACGCGAGAGACAGGGGCGGAATTCACCCCTCCACTTT. Its translation: CASRRERQGRNSPLHF.

For the CDR3, the DNA is TGTGCCAGCAGCCAAGATCTTGTGGGATACGAGCAGTACTTC. Translating it yields CASSQDLVGYEQYF. This chain joins TRBV3-1 and TRBJ2-7; D remains unclear. This CDR3 contains 14 residues. Germline V gene data show CDR1 as LGHDT and CDR2 as YNNKEL (reference sequence). The V end lost 0 bases, the J end lost 4 bases, and 10 bases lay between the germline ends.

The chain employs TRBV5-1 and TRBJ2-7; 14 bases agree with TRBD2. V shed 4 bases and J 7 bases; nucleotides not matched to a gene: 13. CDR3 length: 17 residues. The germline CDR1 and CDR2 sequences are SGHRS and YFSETQ. This CDR3 reads CASSLGTSGGLQGEQYF. CDR3 sequence (DNA): TGCGCCAGCAGCCTTGGGACTAGCGGGGGCCTTCAGGGGGAGCAGTACTTC.

This clonotype appeared a few times. V usage is TRBV2 and J usage is TRBJ2-5, with D possibly matching TRBD2 (5 bases). This CDR3 has 14 amino acids. Germline V lookup: CDR1 SNHLY, CDR2 FYNNEI. V lost 6 bases to trimming and J lost 1 base, with 12 bases between them. DNA of the CDR3: TGTGCCAGCAGCCATGTAGCGCTCCAAGAGACCCAGTACTTC. It codes for CASSHVALQETQYF. The full variable domain, rest sourced from reference TRBV2 and TRBJ2-5, is EPEVTQTPSHQVTQMGQEVILRCVPISNHLYFYWYRQILGQKVEFLVSFYNNEISEKSEIFDDQFSVERPDGSNFTLKIRSTKLEDSAMYFCASSHVALQETQYFGPGTRLLVL.